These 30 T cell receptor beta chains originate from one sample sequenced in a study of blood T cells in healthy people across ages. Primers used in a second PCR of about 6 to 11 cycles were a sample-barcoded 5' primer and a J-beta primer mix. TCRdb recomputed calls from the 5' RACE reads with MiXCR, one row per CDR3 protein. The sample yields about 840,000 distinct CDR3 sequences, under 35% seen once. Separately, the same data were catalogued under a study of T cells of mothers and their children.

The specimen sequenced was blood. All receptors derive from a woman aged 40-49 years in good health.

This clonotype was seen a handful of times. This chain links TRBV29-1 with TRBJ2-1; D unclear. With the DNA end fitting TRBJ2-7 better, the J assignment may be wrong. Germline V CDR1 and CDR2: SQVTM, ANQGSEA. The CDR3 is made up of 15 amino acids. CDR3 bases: TGCAGCGTTGTGGTGGGTCTTACCTCCTACAATGAGCAGTACTTC. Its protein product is CSVVVGLTSYNEQYF.

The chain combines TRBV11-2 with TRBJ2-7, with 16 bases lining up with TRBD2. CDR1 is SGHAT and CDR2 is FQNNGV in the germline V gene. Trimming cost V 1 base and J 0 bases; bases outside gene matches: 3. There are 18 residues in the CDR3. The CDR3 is CASSLGGLAGGNSYEQYF. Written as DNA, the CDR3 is TGTGCCAGCAGCTTAGGGGGACTAGCGGGGGGGAACTCCTACGAGCAGTACTTC.

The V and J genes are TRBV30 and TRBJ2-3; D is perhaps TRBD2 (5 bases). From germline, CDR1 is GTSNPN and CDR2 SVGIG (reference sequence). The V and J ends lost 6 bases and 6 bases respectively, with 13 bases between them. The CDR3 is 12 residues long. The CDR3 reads CACNEGVDTQYF. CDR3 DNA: TGTGCCTGCAATGAGGGTGTCGATACGCAGTATTTT.

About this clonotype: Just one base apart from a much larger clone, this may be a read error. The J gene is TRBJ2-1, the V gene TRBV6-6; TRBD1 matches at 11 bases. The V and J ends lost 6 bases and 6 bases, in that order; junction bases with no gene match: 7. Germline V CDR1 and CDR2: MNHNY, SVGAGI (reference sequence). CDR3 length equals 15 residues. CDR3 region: CASSLEDRGLNEQFF. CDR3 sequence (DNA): TGTGCCAGCAGCCTGGAGGACAGGGGGCTCAATGAGCAGTTCTTC.

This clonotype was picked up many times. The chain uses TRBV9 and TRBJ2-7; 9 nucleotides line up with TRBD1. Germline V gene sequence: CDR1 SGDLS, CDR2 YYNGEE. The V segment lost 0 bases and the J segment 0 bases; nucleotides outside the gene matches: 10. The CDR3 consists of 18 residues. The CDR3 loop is CASSVGVGQGKSSYEQYF. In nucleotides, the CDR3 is TGTGCCAGCAGCGTAGGGGTAGGACAGGGGAAGAGCTCCTACGAGCAGTACTTC.

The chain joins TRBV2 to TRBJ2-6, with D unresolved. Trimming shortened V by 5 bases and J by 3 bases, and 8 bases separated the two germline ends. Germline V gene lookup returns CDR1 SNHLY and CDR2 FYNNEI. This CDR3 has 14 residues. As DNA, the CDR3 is TGTGCCAGCAGTCTAAGGGTTGGGGCCAACGTCCTGACTTTC. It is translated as CASSLRVGANVLTF.

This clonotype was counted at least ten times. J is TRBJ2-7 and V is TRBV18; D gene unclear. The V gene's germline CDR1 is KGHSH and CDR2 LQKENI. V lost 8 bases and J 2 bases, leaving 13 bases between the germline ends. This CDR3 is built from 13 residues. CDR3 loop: CASSPPATYEQYF. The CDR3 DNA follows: TGTGCCAGCAGTCCCCCGGCCACCTACGAGCAGTACTTC.

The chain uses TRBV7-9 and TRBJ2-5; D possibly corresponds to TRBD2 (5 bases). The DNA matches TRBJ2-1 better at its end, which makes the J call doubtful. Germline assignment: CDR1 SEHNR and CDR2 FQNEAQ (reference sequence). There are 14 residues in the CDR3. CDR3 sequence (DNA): TGTGCCAGCCTATTCCCGGGGAGCGGAGAGACCCAGTTCTTC. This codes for CASLFPGSGETQFF.

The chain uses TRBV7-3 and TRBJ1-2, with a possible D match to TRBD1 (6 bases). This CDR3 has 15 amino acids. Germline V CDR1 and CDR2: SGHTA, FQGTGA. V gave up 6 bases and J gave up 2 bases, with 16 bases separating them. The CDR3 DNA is TGTGCCAGCAGGCCCCCTTGGGGGACAAACTATGGCTACACCTTC. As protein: CASRPPWGTNYGYTF. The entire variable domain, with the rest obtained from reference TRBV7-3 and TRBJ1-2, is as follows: GAGVSQTPSNKVTEKGKYVELRCDPISGHTALYWYRQSLGQGPEFLIYFQGTGAADDSGLPNDRFFAVRPEGSVSTLKIQRTERGDSAVYLCASRPPWGTNYGYTFGSGTRLTVV.

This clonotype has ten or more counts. The CDR3 spells CASSLTTYGYTF. The CDR3 DNA is TGTGCCAGCAGCTTGACAACCTATGGCTACACCTTC. The chain uses TRBV28 and TRBJ1-2; no clear D. CDR3 length: 12 residues. CDR1 is MDHEN and CDR2 is SYDVKM in the germline V gene. V lost 6 bases and J 4 bases, leaving 9 bases between the germline ends.

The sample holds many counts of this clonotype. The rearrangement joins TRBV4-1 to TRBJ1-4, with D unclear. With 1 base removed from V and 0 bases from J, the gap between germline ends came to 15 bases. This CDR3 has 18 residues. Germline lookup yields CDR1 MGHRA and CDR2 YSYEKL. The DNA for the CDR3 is TGCGCCAGCAGCCAAGTAGGTGGGCCTCTGTCAACTAATGAAAAACTGTTTTTT. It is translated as CASSQVGGPLSTNEKLFF.

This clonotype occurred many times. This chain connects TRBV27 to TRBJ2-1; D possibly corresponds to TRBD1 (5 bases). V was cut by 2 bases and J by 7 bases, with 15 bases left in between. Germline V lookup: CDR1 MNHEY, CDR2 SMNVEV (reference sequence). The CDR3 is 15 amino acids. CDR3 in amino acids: CASSLGALLSNEQFF. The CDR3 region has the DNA TGTGCCAGCAGTTTAGGGGCTCTATTGTCGAATGAGCAGTTCTTC.

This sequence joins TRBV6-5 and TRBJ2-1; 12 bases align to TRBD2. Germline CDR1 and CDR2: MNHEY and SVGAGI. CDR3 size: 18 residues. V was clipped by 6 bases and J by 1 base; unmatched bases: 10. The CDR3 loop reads CASSDPVTSGGSYNEQFF. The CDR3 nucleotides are TGTGCCAGCAGCGACCCCGTGACTAGCGGGGGATCCTACAATGAGCAGTTCTTC.

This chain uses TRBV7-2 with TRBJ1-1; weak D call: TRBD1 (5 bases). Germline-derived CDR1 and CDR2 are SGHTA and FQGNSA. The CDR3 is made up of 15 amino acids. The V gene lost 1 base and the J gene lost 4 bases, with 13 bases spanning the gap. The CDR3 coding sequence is TGTGCCAGCAGCTTAGACGACGGGGCAGGCACTGAAGCTTTCTTT. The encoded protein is CASSLDDGAGTEAFF.

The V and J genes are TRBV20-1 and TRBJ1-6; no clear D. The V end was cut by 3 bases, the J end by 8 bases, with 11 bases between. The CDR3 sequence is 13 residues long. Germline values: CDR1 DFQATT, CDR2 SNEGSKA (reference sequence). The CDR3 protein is CSARTGRDSPLHF. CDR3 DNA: TGCAGTGCTAGGACCGGAAGGGATTCACCCCTCCACTTT.

CDR3 DNA: TGTGCCAGCAGTGACCAGGGGGCGAGAAGCTCGCCTCGGAACACTGAAGCTTTCTTT. It translates to CASSDQGARSSPRNTEAFF. The chain is built from TRBV2 and TRBJ1-1, with 8 bases fitting TRBD1. Germline CDR1 and CDR2: SNHLY and FYNNEI. Unmatched junction bases numbered 16, after V lost 3 bases and J lost 1 base. This CDR3 has 19 residues.

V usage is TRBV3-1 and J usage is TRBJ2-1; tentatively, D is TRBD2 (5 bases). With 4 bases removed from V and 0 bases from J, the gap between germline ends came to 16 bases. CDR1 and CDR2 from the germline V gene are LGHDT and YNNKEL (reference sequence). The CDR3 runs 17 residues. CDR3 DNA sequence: TGTGCCAGCAGCCGTTACCGAACTGGGAGCTCCTACAATGAGCAGTTCTTC. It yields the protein CASSRYRTGSSYNEQFF.

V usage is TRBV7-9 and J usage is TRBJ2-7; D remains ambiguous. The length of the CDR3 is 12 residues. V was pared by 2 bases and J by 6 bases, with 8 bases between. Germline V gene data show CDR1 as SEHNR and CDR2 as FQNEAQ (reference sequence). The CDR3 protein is CASSLNSGEQYF. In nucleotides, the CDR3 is TGTGCCAGCAGCTTAAACTCGGGCGAGCAGTACTTC.

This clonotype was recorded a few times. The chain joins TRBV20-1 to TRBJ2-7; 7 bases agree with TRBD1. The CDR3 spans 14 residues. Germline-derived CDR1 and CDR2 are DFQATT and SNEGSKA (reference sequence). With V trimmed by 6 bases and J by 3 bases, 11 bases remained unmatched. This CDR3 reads CSARGQARGYEQYF. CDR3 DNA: TGCAGTGCCCGCGGACAGGCGAGAGGCTACGAGCAGTACTTC.

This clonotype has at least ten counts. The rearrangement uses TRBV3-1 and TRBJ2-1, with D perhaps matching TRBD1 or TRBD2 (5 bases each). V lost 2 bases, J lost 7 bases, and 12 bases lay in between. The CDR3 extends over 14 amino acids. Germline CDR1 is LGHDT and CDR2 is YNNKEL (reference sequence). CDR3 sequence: CASSQSGRANEQFF. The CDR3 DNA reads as TGTGCCAGCAGCCAAAGCGGCAGGGCTAATGAGCAGTTCTTC.

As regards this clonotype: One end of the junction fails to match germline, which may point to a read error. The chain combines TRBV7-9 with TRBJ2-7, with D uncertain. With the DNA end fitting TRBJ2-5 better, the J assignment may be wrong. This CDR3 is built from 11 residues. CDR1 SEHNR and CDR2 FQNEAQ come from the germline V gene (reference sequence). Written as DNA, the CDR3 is TGTTCCAGCAGCCTACAAGAGACCCAGTACTTC. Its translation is CSSSLQETQYF.

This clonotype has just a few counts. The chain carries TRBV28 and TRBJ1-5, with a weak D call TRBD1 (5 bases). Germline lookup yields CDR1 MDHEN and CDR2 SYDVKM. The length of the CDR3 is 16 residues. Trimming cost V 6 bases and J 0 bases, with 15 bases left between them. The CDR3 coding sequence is TGTGCCAGCAGGCCTCCCGACAGTTATAGCAATCAGCCCCAGCATTTT. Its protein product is CASRPPDSYSNQPQHF.

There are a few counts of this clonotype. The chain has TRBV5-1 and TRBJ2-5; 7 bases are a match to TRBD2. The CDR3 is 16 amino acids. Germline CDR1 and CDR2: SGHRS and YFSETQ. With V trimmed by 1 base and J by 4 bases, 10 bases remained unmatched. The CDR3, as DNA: TGCGCCAGCAGCTTGTTAGTGCTAACGGGGGGAGAGACCCAGTACTTC. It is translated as CASSLLVLTGGETQYF.

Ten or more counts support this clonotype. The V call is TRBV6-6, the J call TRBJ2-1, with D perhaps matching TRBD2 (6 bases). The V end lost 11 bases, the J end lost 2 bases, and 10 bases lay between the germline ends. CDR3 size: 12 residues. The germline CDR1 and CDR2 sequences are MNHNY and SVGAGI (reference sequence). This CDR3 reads CAVADPYNEQFF. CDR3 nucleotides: TGTGCCGTAGCGGACCCCTACAATGAGCAGTTCTTC.

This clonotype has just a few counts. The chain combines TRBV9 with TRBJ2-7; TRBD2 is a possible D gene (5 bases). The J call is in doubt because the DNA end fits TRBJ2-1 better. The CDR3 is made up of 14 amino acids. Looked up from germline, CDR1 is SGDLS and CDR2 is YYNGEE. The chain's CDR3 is CASSASGYSYEQFF. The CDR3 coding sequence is TGTGCCAGCAGCGCGAGCGGATACTCCTACGAGCAGTTCTTC.

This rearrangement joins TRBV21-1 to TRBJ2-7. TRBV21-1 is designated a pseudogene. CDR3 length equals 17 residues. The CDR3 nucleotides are TGTGCCAGCAGCAAACGGTTCTCCGCGAGGAGCTCCTACGAGCAGTACTTC. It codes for CASSKRFSARSSYEQYF.

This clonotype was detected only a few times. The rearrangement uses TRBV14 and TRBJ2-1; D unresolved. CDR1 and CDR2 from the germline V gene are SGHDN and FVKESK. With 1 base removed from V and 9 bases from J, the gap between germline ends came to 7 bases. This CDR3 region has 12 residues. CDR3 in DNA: TGTGCCAGCAGCCAAGGACGCGTTGAGCAGTTCTTC. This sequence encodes CASSQGRVEQFF.

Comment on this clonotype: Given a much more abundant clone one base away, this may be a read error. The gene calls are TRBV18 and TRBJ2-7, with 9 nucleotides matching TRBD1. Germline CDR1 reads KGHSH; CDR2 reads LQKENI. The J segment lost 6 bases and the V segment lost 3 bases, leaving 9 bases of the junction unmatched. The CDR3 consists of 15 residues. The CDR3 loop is CASSPQGQGIGEQYF. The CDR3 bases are TGTGCCAGCTCACCCCAGGGACAGGGTATCGGCGAGCAGTACTTC.

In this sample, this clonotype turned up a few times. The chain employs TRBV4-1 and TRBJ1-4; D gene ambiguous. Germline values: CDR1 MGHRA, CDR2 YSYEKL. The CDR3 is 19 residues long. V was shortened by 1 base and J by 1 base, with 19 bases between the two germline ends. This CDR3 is CASSQAPLQGRRTNEKLFF. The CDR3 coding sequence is TGCGCCAGCAGCCAAGCACCCCTCCAAGGACGCCGAACTAATGAAAAACTGTTTTTT.

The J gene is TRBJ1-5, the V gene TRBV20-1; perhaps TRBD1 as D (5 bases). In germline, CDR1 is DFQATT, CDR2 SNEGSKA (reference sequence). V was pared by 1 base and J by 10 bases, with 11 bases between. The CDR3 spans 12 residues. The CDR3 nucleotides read TGCAGTGCTAGAGTCGGGGGGGGACCCCAGCATTTT. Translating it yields CSARVGGGPQHF.